Listed here are 20 T cell receptor beta chains from one sample, sequenced in a study of blood T cell repertoires in COVID-19. Some clones are missing from TCRdb's copy, which holds only in-frame ones; the method was immunoSEQ multiplex PCR. The table includes about 130,000 clones, about 81% detected once. The specimen was peripheral blood. The receptors shown here come from a woman aged 45 to 65 with acute or convalescent COVID-19.

The CDR3 is CASSLGQLNQPQHF. The CDR3 coding sequence is TGTGCCAGCAGCCTGGGACAGCTAAATCAGCCCCAGCATTTT. The chain employs TRBV3-1 (or the pseudogene TRBV3-2) and TRBJ1-5, with 7 bases aligning to TRBD1. The length of the CDR3 is 14 residues. V shed 4 bases and J 4 bases; nucleotides not matched to a gene: 4. The germline V gene has CDR1 LGHDT and CDR2 YNNKEL (reference sequence).

The chain has TRBV5-3 and TRBJ1-3; a weak D match, TRBD1 (5 bases). TRBV5-3 is marked as an open reading frame, function uncertain. Deletions cut 4 bases from V and 0 bases from J, with 8 bases between. This CDR3 has 14 residues. The CDR3 DNA is TGTGCCAGAAGCGCTGACAGCTCTGGAAACACCATATATTTT. This sequence encodes CARSADSSGNTIYF.

The chain carries TRBV5-1 and TRBJ1-2; TRBD1 matches at 10 bases. The CDR3 spans 14 residues. The germline V gene encodes CDR1 SGHRS and CDR2 YFSETQ. The V gene end was trimmed by 4 bases and the J gene end by 2 bases; junction bases not matched to a gene: 2. The CDR3 region is CASSADRGNYGYTF. The DNA of the CDR3 is TGCGCCAGCAGCGCGGACAGGGGGAACTATGGCTACACCTTC.

The chain recombines TRBV27 with TRBJ1-2; the D gene is possibly TRBD1 (6 bases). CDR3 length: 14 amino acids. Germline CDR1 is MNHEY and CDR2 is SMNVEV (reference sequence). V gave up 5 bases and J gave up 7 bases, with 17 bases separating them. DNA of the CDR3: TGTGCCAGCAGTACAGGGACCGGGAGGGGTGGCTACACCTTC. Translated, it gives CASSTGTGRGGYTF.

The genes are TRBV2 and TRBJ1-2; 7 nucleotides match TRBD1. V shed 6 bases, J shed 0 bases, and the junction held 4 bases outside the gene matches. The length of the CDR3 is 14 residues. Per germline, CDR1 SNHLY and CDR2 FYNNEI. CDR3: CASSGQVTNYGYTF. DNA of the CDR3: TGTGCCAGCAGCGGACAGGTGACTAACTATGGCTACACCTTC.

This rearrangement joins TRBV19 to TRBJ2-1, with a weak D call TRBD2 (6 bases). V was trimmed by 1 base and J by 13 bases, leaving 11 bases between them. The length of the CDR3 is 12 residues. The germline V gene encodes CDR1 LNHDA and CDR2 SQIVND (reference sequence). CDR3 amino acids: CASSIGRVRQFF. DNA of the CDR3: TGTGCCAGTAGTATAGGGAGGGTTCGACAGTTCTTC.

This chain connects TRBV5-6 to TRBJ1-2, with 12 bases lining up with TRBD1. The germline V gene encodes CDR1 SGHDT and CDR2 YYEEEE. The CDR3 contains 15 residues. V lost 6 bases, J lost 7 bases, and 10 bases stayed unmatched. Here the CDR3 DNA reads TGTGCCAGCACCTTCTCGGGACAGGGGGCCGGTGGCTACACCTTC. Amino acids: CASTFSGQGAGGYTF.

The V and J genes are TRBV18 and TRBJ1-2; TRBD1 aligns across 7 bases. CDR1 KGHSH and CDR2 LQKENI come from the germline V gene. V lost 2 bases, J lost 8 bases, and 5 bases stayed unmatched. The CDR3 contains 13 residues. CDR3 sequence: CASSPETGYGYTF. The CDR3 DNA is TGTGCCAGCTCACCAGAGACAGGGTACGGCTACACCTTC.

The V and J genes are TRBV9 and TRBJ1-2, with a possible D match to TRBD1 (6 bases). The ends were cut back, 5 bases at V and 6 bases at J, with 17 bases in the middle. Germline CDR1 reads SGDLS; CDR2 reads YYNGEE. The CDR3 sequence is 14 residues long. CDR3 in amino acids: CASRRGQAEDGYTF. The CDR3 nucleotides are TGTGCCAGCAGGCGGGGGCAGGCCGAGGATGGCTACACCTTC.

In DNA, the CDR3 is TGTGCCAGCAGCTTGGGGACAGGCAATCAGCCCCAGCATTTT. Translating it yields CASSLGTGNQPQHF. This chain connects TRBV5-6 to TRBJ1-5, with D perhaps matching TRBD1 (6 bases). CDR1 is SGHDT and CDR2 is YYEEEE in the germline V gene. V gave up 0 bases and J gave up 2 bases, with 6 bases separating them. The CDR3 sequence is 14 residues long.

This chain connects TRBV10-3 to TRBJ2-7, with 7 bases that match TRBD1. The V segment lost 0 bases and the J segment 2 bases; nucleotides outside the gene matches: 4. The V gene's germline CDR1 is ENHRY and CDR2 SYGVKD. The CDR3 length is 15 residues. The CDR3 region has the DNA TGTGCCATCAGTGAGTCCTTAGGGACAGCCTACGAGCAGTACTTC. Protein product: CAISESLGTAYEQYF.

This chain uses TRBV7-9 with TRBJ2-1, with a weak D call TRBD1 (6 bases). Germline V gene sequence: CDR1 SEHNR, CDR2 FQNEAQ (reference sequence). Trimming removed 4 bases from V and 4 bases from J, with 23 bases in between. This CDR3 contains 18 residues. The DNA of the CDR3 is TGTGCCAGCAGCTACAGGCCCGTTTCGAGGGACATGTACAATGAGCAGTTCTTC. It codes for CASSYRPVSRDMYNEQFF.

The chain uses TRBV5-4 and TRBJ1-5, with D possibly TRBD1 on 5 matching bases. This CDR3 has 16 residues. Germline V gene lookup returns CDR1 SGHNT and CDR2 YYREEE (reference sequence). Trimming stripped 0 bases from V and 3 bases from J, with 13 bases between. CDR3 residues: CASSLGGGATNQPQHF. DNA for the CDR3: TGTGCCAGCAGCTTGGGGGGTGGGGCTACCAATCAGCCCCAGCATTTT.

The chain recombines TRBV18 with TRBJ2-7; TRBD1 matches 8 bases. Germline V gene sequence: CDR1 KGHSH, CDR2 LQKENI. The CDR3 length is 12 residues. V was pared by 4 bases and J by 5 bases, with 1 base of the junction left unmatched. CDR3 coding DNA: TGTGCCAGCTCACAGGACAGGGACGAGCAGTACTTC. Amino acid sequence: CASSQDRDEQYF.

J is TRBJ1-6 and V is TRBV28; D gene unclear. This CDR3 comprises 13 residues. The V gene's germline CDR1 is MDHEN and CDR2 SYDVKM. V dropped 2 bases and J dropped 10 bases, with 9 bases sitting between them. Here the CDR3 DNA reads TGTGCCAGCAGTTTACCTAGCTGGTCACCCCTCCACTTT. Translated, it gives CASSLPSWSPLHF.

In DNA form, the CDR3 reads TGTGCCAGCAGGGGGGACAGTAGTATCACTGAAGCTTTCTTT. It yields the protein CASRGDSSITEAFF. The chain is built from TRBV2 and TRBJ1-1, with TRBD1 matching 7 bases. This CDR3 contains 14 residues. The ends lost 6 bases at V and 4 bases at J; junction bases unmatched: 8. Germline loops: CDR1 SNHLY, CDR2 FYNNEI.

V usage is TRBV2 and J usage is TRBJ1-1; possible D gene TRBD1, 6 bases. CDR1 is SNHLY and CDR2 is FYNNEI in the germline V gene. V was clipped by 7 bases and J by 2 bases, with 11 bases between them. The CDR3 loop spans 13 amino acids. The CDR3 loop reads CASTGQSNTEAFF. CDR3 nucleotide sequence: TGTGCCAGCACTGGACAGTCAAACACTGAAGCTTTCTTT.

The chain combines TRBV28 with TRBJ1-3; D remains ambiguous. The CDR3 has 17 amino acids. V lost 3 bases to trimming and J lost 4 bases, with 19 bases between them. Germline-derived CDR1 and CDR2 are MDHEN and SYDVKM. In nucleotides, the CDR3 is TGTGCCAGCAGTTTTCTCCTGGGAGAAGTAGCCGGAAACACCATATATTTT. Its translation is CASSFLLGEVAGNTIYF. Full variable domain (remainder filled in from reference TRBV28 and TRBJ1-3): DVKVTQSSRYLVKRTGEKVFLECVQDMDHENMFWYRQDPGLGLRLIYFSYDVKMKEKGDIPEGYSVSREKKERFSLILESASTNQTSMYLCASSFLLGEVAGNTIYFGEGSWLTVV.

This chain links TRBV5-1 with TRBJ2-5; 11 bases align to TRBD1. The CDR3 has 15 amino acids. The germline CDR1 and CDR2 sequences are SGHRS and YFSETQ. Trimming took 7 bases from V and 5 from J; bases not matched to a gene: 10. The CDR3 is CASYPGQGADETQYF. The CDR3 DNA follows: TGCGCCAGCTACCCAGGACAGGGGGCCGACGAGACCCAGTACTTC.

The V call is TRBV4-2, the J call TRBJ1-3, with TRBD1 matching 10 bases. Germline CDR1 LGHNA, CDR2 YNFKEQ. The V and J ends lost 4 bases and 4 bases, in that order; junction bases with no gene match: 19. The CDR3 spans 20 residues. The CDR3 here is CASSRLLLDDRGLSGNTIYF. CDR3 bases: TGTGCCAGCAGCCGCCTACTGTTAGACGACAGGGGGCTATCAGGAAACACCATATATTTT.